A selection of T cell receptor beta chains follows, all from one sample in a study of prognosis after radiotherapy for stage I lung cancer. Each CDR3 protein is one row after TCRdb ran MiXCR on the multiplex PCR reads. Of more than 11,000 distinct CDR3 sequences listed, roughly 31% were seen once; the top ten hold 25% to 35%. Here the sequenced sample was PBMCs, taken before or after stereotactic body radiation therapy (not recorded which). All receptors derive from a donor over 45 with non-small cell lung cancer. Each CDR3 is given with its conserved first and last residue. The D gene is left open where the match is weak. Part of the rows lack a size; the others show once, few, many or a class for expanded clones.

TRBV11-2	TRBJ2-7	medium-sized	NA	CASSSSGTARHEQYF	TGTGCCAGCAGCTCTTCCGGGACCGCGCGGCACGAGCAGTACTTC
TRBV20-1	TRBJ1-2	NA	NA	CSSRQVFGVYTF	TGCAGTTCCCGACAGGTTTTCGGCGTCTACACCTTC
TRBV11-1	TRBJ2-7	NA	NA	CASSLFKGGGLYEQYF	TGTGCCAGCAGCCTCTTTAAGGGAGGGGGGCTGTACGAGCAGTACTTC
TRBV15	TRBJ2-5	many	NA	CATSSGQQETQYF	TGTGCCACCAGCAGTGGACAGCAAGAGACCCAGTACTTC
TRBV11-2	TRBJ2-7	many	TRBD2	CASSQTSVNEQYF	TGTGCCAGCAGCCAGACTAGCGTAAACGAGCAGTACTTC
TRBV4-1	TRBJ1-1	many	TRBD1	CASSQGTGAGSNTEAFF	TGCGCCAGCAGCCAAGGGACAGGGGCCGGTTCGAACACTGAAGCTTTCTTT
TRBV2	TRBJ2-1	many	NA	CASTLLEQGLQFF	TGTGCCAGCACCCTTTTGGAGCAGGGCCTACAGTTCTTC
TRBV20-1	TRBJ2-7	many	NA	CSASRGLEGTSQAYEQYF	TGCAGTGCTAGTCGAGGGCTTGAAGGGACCTCTCAAGCCTACGAGCAGTACTTC
TRBV11-3	TRBJ1-2	many	NA	CASSLDNDSNYGYTF	TGTGCCAGCAGCTTAGATAACGACAGTAACTATGGCTACACCTTC
TRBV27	TRBJ1-2	medium-sized	NA	CASSPYRDLAGYTF	TGTGCCAGCAGTCCCTACCGGGATCTAGCGGGCTACACCTTC
TRBV29-1	TRBJ2-5	NA	TRBD2	CSVEAGTSGSCDKKRQYF	TGCAGCGTTGAAGCCGGGACTAGCGGGAGTTGTGATAAGAAGAGACAGTACTTC
TRBV19	TRBJ2-2	many	NA	CASSTSGGGRLGELFF	TGTGCCAGTAGCACGAGTGGGGGGGGGCGCCTCGGGGAGCTGTTTTTT
TRBV2	TRBJ2-1	NA	TRBD2	CARERDEAYNEQFF	TGTGCCAGGGAGCGGGACGAGGCCTACAATGAGCAGTTCTTC
TRBV15	TRBJ2-7	NA	TRBD1	CDTSTDRVGWEKYF	TGTGACACCAGCACCGACAGGGTGGGGTGGGAGAAGTACTTC
TRBV6-5	TRBJ2-7	many	NA	CASSYVQGFYEQYF	TGTGCCAGCAGTTACGTCCAGGGCTTCTACGAGCAGTACTTC
TRBV28	TRBJ1-4	many	NA	CASSSGGNREKLFF	TGTGCCAGCAGTTCGGGCGGGAATCGAGAAAAACTGTTTTTT
TRBV20-1	TRBJ2-3	NA	NA	CSTRGPAGRTDTQYF	TGCAGTACTAGGGGCCCAGCGGGCCGCACGGATACGCAGTATTTT
TRBV12-3/TRBV12-4	TRBJ2-2	many	NA	CASSFGTPNQVSNTGELFF	TGTGCCAGCAGTTTTGGGACACCGAATCAAGTGAGCAACACCGGGGAGCTGTTTTTT
TRBV3-1	TRBJ1-5	many	NA	CASSLRNQPQHF	TGTGCCAGCAGCCTTCGCAATCAGCCCCAGCATTTT
TRBV2	TRBJ1-5	medium-sized	NA	CASKRDSNQPQHF	TGTGCCAGCAAACGAGATAGCAATCAGCCCCAGCATTTT
TRBV5-1	TRBJ2-5	many	NA	CASSLDGETQYF	TGCGCCAGCAGCTTGGACGGAGAGACCCAGTACTTC
TRBV7-9	TRBJ2-2	many	NA	CASSLAKGNTGELFF	TGTGCCAGCAGCTTAGCGAAGGGAAACACCGGGGAGCTGTTTTTT
TRBV12-3/TRBV12-4	TRBJ2-2	NA	NA	CASRKVVRSGGELFF	TGTGCCAGCAGAAAGGTCGTGAGGTCTGGCGGGGAGCTGTTTTTT
TRBV27	TRBJ2-7	NA	NA	CASRPGRPYEHYF	TGTGCCAGCAGGCCGGGACGACCTTACGAGCATTATTTC
TRBV27	TRBJ1-5	medium-sized	TRBD1	CASRGQGSNQPQHF	TGTGCCAGCAGAGGACAGGGCAGCAATCAGCCCCAGCATTTT
TRBV20-1	TRBJ2-1	many	TRBD2	CSARLLAGGALGQFF	TGCAGTGCTAGGTTACTAGCGGGAGGGGCCCTAGGGCAGTTCTTC
TRBV29-1	TRBJ1-1	many	NA	CSVVENTEAFF	TGCAGCGTTGTAGAGAACACTGAAGCTTTCTTT
TRBV18	TRBJ2-7	many	NA	CASSPVLPYEQYF	TGTGCCAGCTCACCGGTGCTACCCTACGAGCAGTACTTC
TRBV6-5	TRBJ2-1	NA	TRBD2	CASSSSGRRTEQFF	TGTGCCAGCAGTTCTAGCGGGAGAAGGACTGAGCAGTTCTTC
TRBV6-1	TRBJ2-7	medium-sized	TRBD2	CASSDHSSGRSYEQYF	TGTGCCAGCAGTGATCACTCTAGCGGGAGATCCTACGAGCAGTACTTC
TRBV6-2/TRBV6-3	TRBJ2-2	medium-sized	NA	CASSWLLTGELFF	TGTGCCAGCAGTTGGTTGTTAACCGGGGAGCTGTTTTTT
TRBV12-3/TRBV12-4	TRBJ1-2	many	NA	CASSFRGSNYGYTF	TGTGCCAGCAGTTTTAGGGGATCTAACTATGGCTACACCTTC
TRBV13	TRBJ2-2	NA	NA	CASSPFGGSFAGELFF	TGTGCCAGCAGCCCGTTCGGGGGTTCGTTCGCCGGGGAGCTGTTTTTT
TRBV27	TRBJ1-2	many	NA	CASSLSWVVGNYGYTF	TGTGCCAGCAGTTTATCGTGGGTGGTTGGCAACTATGGCTACACCTTC
TRBV2	TRBJ1-1	many	NA	CASVRGRNTEAFF	TGTGCCAGCGTAAGGGGACGTAACACTGAAGCTTTCTTT
TRBV5-1	TRBJ2-7	many	NA	CASSLTRTSYEQYF	TGCGCCAGCAGCTTGACCAGAACCTCCTACGAGCAGTACTTC
TRBV7-9	TRBJ1-1	many	TRBD1	CASSRGRNTEAFF	TGTGCCAGCAGCAGGGGGCGCAACACTGAAGCTTTCTTT
TRBV4-1	TRBJ1-1	many	NA	CASSQWDGVNTEAFF	TGCGCCAGCAGCCAGTGGGACGGCGTCAACACTGAAGCTTTCTTT
TRBV3-1	TRBJ2-1	many	NA	CASSPEGRAYNEQFF	TGTGCCAGCAGCCCCGAGGGCAGGGCCTACAATGAGCAGTTCTTC
TRBV11-2	TRBJ1-4	many	NA	CASSFGRVKSNEKLFF	TGTGCCAGCAGCTTTGGGAGGGTAAAATCCAATGAAAAACTGTTTTTT
TRBV5-1	TRBJ1-1	many	NA	CASSTGNTEAFF	TGCGCCAGCAGTACGGGGAACACTGAAGCTTTCTTT
TRBV11-2	TRBJ2-7	many	NA	CASRNDGAYEQYF	TGTGCCAGCAGAAACGACGGGGCCTACGAGCAGTACTTC
TRBV20-1	TRBJ1-3	many	NA	CSARDHHTIYF	TGCAGTGCTAGAGATCATCACACCATATATTTT
TRBV9	TRBJ1-4	NA	NA	CASGPPPGIGEKLFF	TGTGCCAGCGGCCCCCCTCCCGGGATTGGGGAAAAACTGTTTTTT
TRBV7-2	TRBJ1-5	many	NA	CASSLQGNQPQHF	TGTGCCAGCAGCTTACAAGGAAATCAGCCCCAGCATTTT
TRBV20-1	TRBJ2-7	many	TRBD2	CSAYGSGASEQYF	TGCAGTGCCTATGGGAGCGGGGCCTCCGAGCAGTACTTC
TRBV29-1	TRBJ2-2	many	TRBD2	CSVLAGGQTGELFF	TGCAGCGTATTAGCGGGAGGGCAAACCGGGGAGCTGTTTTTT
TRBV2	TRBJ2-2	many	NA	CASSIRGWNTGELFF	TGTGCCAGCAGTATCCGTGGGTGGAACACCGGGGAGCTGTTTTTT